This section outlines one T cell receptor (beta chain) sequence together with its context. The data were obtained in a study of blood T cell repertoires in COVID-19. Enrollment of patients from Seattle took place during active infection, with longitudinal follow-up. The assay was immunoSEQ multiplex PCR, and TCRdb's table has in-frame clones only and misses some. This table holds around 300,000 clones, roughly nine tenths found once. Germline V lookup: CDR1 DFQATT, CDR2 SNEGSKA (reference sequence). V lost 3 bases, J lost 2 bases, and 14 bases lay in between. The CDR3 covers 15 residues. The chain links TRBV20-1 to TRBJ1-5, with D maybe TRBD1 (5 bases). The TCR comes from a woman aged 25 to 39 with COVID-19, enrolled during active disease. Sequencing was performed on peripheral blood. DNA for the CDR3: TGCAGTGCTAGTTTCGGGGGTTCTGGCAATCAGCCCCAGCATTTT. It encodes CSASFGGSGNQPQHF.